The 2 T cell receptor beta chains below were found in one sample sequenced in a study of T cells in Graves' hyperthyroidism and ophthalmopathy. Amplification targeted TCR beta CDR3 regions from RNA transcripts. Researchers ran a first-round RT-PCR on the TCR CDR3 using the HTBI primer set. MiXCR, run by TCRdb on the multiplex PCR reads, gives a single entry per CDR3 protein. The sample contains 600,000 to 700,000 distinct CDR3 sequences, approximately 42% of which appear only once. Sequencing input: peripheral blood or thyroid tissue (not recorded which). The receptors originated from an adult man with Graves' disease, either hyperthyroidism or ophthalmopathy (not recorded which).

This clonotype showed up just a few times. This sequence joins TRBV6-5 and TRBJ2-5, with D possibly matching TRBD1 (6 bases). V lost 11 bases, J lost 3 bases, and 10 bases lay in between. Germline assignment: CDR1 MNHEY and CDR2 SVGAGI. The CDR3 consists of 11 residues. The CDR3 reads CAGGKKETQYF. In DNA, the CDR3 is TGTGCCGGGGGCAAAAAAGAGACCCAGTACTTC.

The CDR3 is CASSPKRRGANVLTF. The CDR3 DNA follows: TGTGCCAGCAGTCCTAAGCGGCGAGGGGCCAACGTCCTGACTTTC. This chain joins TRBV6-6 and TRBJ2-6; weak D call: TRBD2 (5 bases). V lost 5 bases to trimming and J lost 4 bases, with 12 bases between them. Germline assignment: CDR1 MNHNY and CDR2 SVGAGI (reference sequence). The CDR3 loop spans 15 amino acids.